These 20 T cell receptor beta chains came from one sample sequenced in a study of technical replicates of blood from a handful of donors (dated 2017 in TCRdb). Library preparation employed the immunoSEQ multiplex PCR assay. Drawn from immuneACCESS, this table holds only the in-frame rearrangements with V and J called that TCRdb kept. Clones are partly lost; checked studies trace under half to an unresolved V gene and leave the rest unexplained. The table for this sample lists some 71,000 clones; 95% to 98% of them were counted only once. Jointly, the top ten make up about 0.29% of the sample. Sequencing was performed on T cells isolated from PBMCs. Receptors were obtained from a human donor in good health.

The chain joins TRBV2 to TRBJ1-1; perhaps TRBD1 as D (5 bases). Germline CDR1 and CDR2: SNHLY and FYNNEI. V shed 9 bases and J shed 3 bases, with 11 bases lying between them. The CDR3 runs 12 residues. The CDR3 loop is CARDRGDTEAFF. The CDR3 DNA reads TGTGCCAGAGACAGAGGAGACACTGAAGCTTTCTTT.

The chain recombines TRBV5-1 with TRBJ1-3, with D unresolved. CDR1 SGHRS and CDR2 YFSETQ come from the germline V gene. There are 15 residues in the CDR3. The ends were cut back, 4 bases at V and 0 bases at J, with 11 bases in the middle. The CDR3 reads CASSPVSDSGNTIYF. Here the CDR3 DNA reads TGCGCCAGCAGCCCGGTTAGCGACTCTGGAAACACCATATATTTT. Complete variable domain (other parts from reference TRBV5-1 and TRBJ1-3): KAGVTQTPRYLIKTRGQQVTLSCSPISGHRSVSWYQQTPGQGLQFLFEYFSETQRNKGNFPGRFSGRQFSNSRSEMNVSTLELGDSALYLCASSPVSDSGNTIYFGEGSWLTVV.

The CDR3 sequence is CSVEDYTGEETQYF. DNA of the CDR3: TGCAGCGTTGAAGATTACACAGGGGAGGAGACCCAGTACTTC. The chain is built from TRBV29-1 and TRBJ2-5; 7 nucleotides line up with TRBD1. Germline CDR1 and CDR2: SQVTM and ANQGSEA. V was pared by 0 bases and J by 5 bases, with 6 bases of the junction left unmatched. This CDR3 has 14 amino acids.

This clone showed up just once. V and J are TRBV7-2 and TRBJ2-1, with 11 bases identical to TRBD2. From germline, CDR1 is SGHTA and CDR2 FQGNSA. This CDR3 spans 15 amino acids. V lost 4 bases to trimming and J lost 2 bases; unmatched junction nucleotides: 1. The DNA for the CDR3 is TGTGCCAGCAGCTCGACTAGCGGGGCCTACAATGAGCAGTTCTTC. Translation gives CASSSTSGAYNEQFF.

The V gene is TRBV7-9, the J gene TRBJ1-1; no reliable D call. Trimming cost V 5 bases and J 6 bases, with 13 bases left between them. CDR1 and CDR2 from the germline V gene are SEHNR and FQNEAQ (reference sequence). The CDR3 loop spans 13 amino acids. The chain's CDR3 is CASSRGPSPEAFF. Written as DNA, the CDR3 is TGTGCCAGCAGCCGAGGGCCATCGCCTGAAGCTTTCTTT.

The chain carries TRBV2 and TRBJ1-5, with D possibly matching TRBD1 (5 bases). The germline CDR1 and CDR2 sequences are SNHLY and FYNNEI. The V gene lost 3 bases and the J gene lost 2 bases, with 8 bases spanning the gap. The CDR3 runs to 14 residues. The CDR3 region is CASSDGRGNQPQHF. CDR3 coding DNA: TGTGCCAGCAGTGACGGCAGGGGCAATCAGCCCCAGCATTTT.

J is TRBJ2-1 and V is TRBV9; TRBD2 might be the D (6 bases). The CDR3 covers 18 residues. Looked up from germline, CDR1 is SGDLS and CDR2 is YYNGEE. Trimming shortened V by 1 base and J by 3 bases, and 20 bases separated the two germline ends. The CDR3 spells CASSVIEHPGLLYNEQFF. In DNA, the CDR3 is TGTGCCAGCAGCGTAATAGAACATCCGGGACTCCTCTACAATGAGCAGTTCTTC.

The V call is TRBV6-1, the J call TRBJ2-6; 8 bases align to TRBD1. The CDR3 is made up of 17 amino acids. Germline assignment: CDR1 MNHNS and CDR2 SASEGT. Trimming removed 0 bases from V and 0 bases from J; junction bases left unmatched: 1. CDR3 DNA: TGTGCCAGCAGTGAAGCTGGGACAGGCTCTGGGGCCAACGTCCTGACTTTC. This encodes CASSEAGTGSGANVLTF.

The rearrangement joins TRBV11-1 to TRBJ2-1; 9 bases agree with TRBD2. CDR1 and CDR2 (germline): SGHAT, FQDESV (reference sequence). The CDR3 runs to 15 residues. V was pared by 3 bases and J by 3 bases, with 3 bases of the junction left unmatched. The CDR3 DNA follows: TGTGCCAGCAGCTTTCTAGCGGGACGCTACAATGAGCAGTTCTTC. This gives the protein CASSFLAGRYNEQFF.

This chain links TRBV4-2 with TRBJ2-1; TRBD2 matches at 11 bases. There are 15 residues in the CDR3. Germline V gives CDR1 LGHNA, CDR2 YNFKEQ. Germline trimming cut 3 bases from V and 10 bases from J; bases unmatched to any gene: 8. The DNA for the CDR3 is TGTGCCAGCAGCCAGGACCCTAGCGGGAGGAGCGAGCAGTTCTTC. It yields the protein CASSQDPSGRSEQFF.

This clone was seen only once. The genes are TRBV30 and TRBJ2-3, with D perhaps matching TRBD2 (5 bases). V was clipped by 8 bases and J by 4 bases, with 13 bases between them. Germline V lookup: CDR1 GTSNPN, CDR2 SVGIG (reference sequence). The CDR3 length is 12 residues. Here the CDR3 reads CARGPLADTQYF. The CDR3 DNA reads TGTGCCCGAGGGCCTCTGGCAGATACGCAGTATTTT.

V is TRBV4-3 and J is TRBJ2-2, with D perhaps matching TRBD2 (5 bases). CDR3 length: 18 residues. Trimming took 4 bases from V and 0 from J, leaving 18 bases between them. The V gene's germline CDR1 is LGHNA and CDR2 YSLEER. This CDR3 reads CASSPGAGRSTNTGELFF. CDR3 sequence (DNA): TGCGCCAGCAGCCCCGGCGCGGGTAGGTCCACGAACACCGGGGAGCTGTTTTTT.

The chain is built from TRBV11-2 and TRBJ2-2; 8 nucleotides align to TRBD1. This CDR3 has 15 amino acids. Trimming took 2 bases from V and 4 from J; bases not matched to a gene: 3. CDR1 and CDR2 (germline): SGHAT, FQNNGV. CDR3 amino acids: CASSLLGQGTGELFF. CDR3 sequence (DNA): TGTGCCAGCAGCTTACTAGGACAGGGCACCGGGGAGCTGTTTTTT.

The genes are TRBV25-1 and TRBJ1-2; a possible D gene is TRBD1 (6 bases). The germline V and J ends were trimmed by 9 bases and 4 bases, with 15 bases remaining between them. This CDR3 has 13 residues. Germline loops: CDR1 MGHDK, CDR2 SYGVNS. CDR3 protein: CASQKTGIYGYTF. CDR3 DNA: TGTGCCAGTCAGAAAACAGGGATCTATGGCTACACCTTC.

This chain connects TRBV6-1 to TRBJ2-1, with 8 bases lining up with TRBD2. The trim removed 4 bases at V and 7 bases at J, leaving 6 bases unmatched. The CDR3 is 14 residues long. CDR1 and CDR2 from the germline V gene are MNHNS and SASEGT. CDR3 nucleotides: TGTGCCAGCAGTGTAGAGCGGGAGCGGAATGAGCAGTTCTTC. Amino acid sequence: CASSVERERNEQFF.

The chain combines TRBV11-2 with TRBJ2-4; 9 bases match TRBD2. Unmatched junction bases numbered 12, after V lost 4 bases and J lost 5 bases. Germline lookup yields CDR1 SGHAT and CDR2 FQNNGV. The CDR3 is 17 residues long. The CDR3 spells CASSYRASGRMENIQYF. In nucleotides, the CDR3 is TGTGCCAGCAGCTATAGGGCGAGCGGGAGGATGGAAAACATTCAGTACTTC.

The genes are TRBV19 and TRBJ1-5, with 8 bases aligning to TRBD1. The CDR3 covers 15 residues. J gave up 5 bases and V 5 bases, and 8 bases lay outside the gene matches. Germline CDR1 is LNHDA and CDR2 is SQIVND (reference sequence). In nucleotides, the CDR3 is TGTGCCAGTAGTTCTAGACAGGGGAGGGATCAGCCCCAGCATTTT. It yields the protein CASSSRQGRDQPQHF.

This chain connects TRBV7-8 to TRBJ1-1; no definite D call. Trimming stripped 3 bases from V and 4 bases from J, with 6 bases between. The CDR3 has 12 residues. Germline V lookup: CDR1 SGHVS, CDR2 FQNEAQ. In DNA, the CDR3 is TGTGCCAGCAGCTTGGGGAGCACTGAAGCTTTCTTT. This codes for CASSLGSTEAFF. Based on the CDR3 plus reference TRBV7-8 and TRBJ1-1, the full variable domain is GAGVSQSPRYKVAKRGQDVALRCDPISGHVSLFWYQQALGQGPEFLTYFQNEAQLDKSGLPSDRFFAERPEGSVSTLKIQRTQQEDSAVYLCASSLGSTEAFFGQGTRLTVV.

To note about this clone: The same CDR3 is also encoded by other DNA sequences in this sample. The chain uses TRBV6-5 and TRBJ2-7, with a weak D call TRBD2 (5 bases). The CDR3 extends over 12 amino acids. Germline lookup yields CDR1 MNHEY and CDR2 SVGAGI. The V gene lost 5 bases and the J gene lost 0 bases, with 5 bases spanning the gap. CDR3: CASSRDSYEQYF. The CDR3 coding sequence is TGTGCCAGCAGTCGGGACTCCTACGAGCAGTACTTC.

The chain is built from TRBV6-1 and TRBJ1-5; tentatively, D is TRBD1 (6 bases). The CDR3 has 14 amino acids. Trimming took 5 bases from V and 4 from J, leaving 12 bases between them. Germline loops: CDR1 MNHNS, CDR2 SASEGT. The chain's CDR3 is CASSPTGPNQPQHF. CDR3 nucleotide sequence: TGTGCCAGCAGTCCTACAGGGCCTAATCAGCCCCAGCATTTT.